Listed here are 16 T cell receptor beta chains from one sample, sequenced in a study of cytomegalovirus exposure and HLA in healthy donors. The PCR ran on 60 Vbeta and 13 Jbeta primers. Clones were read by immunoSEQ multiplex PCR, and TCRdb kept only the in-frame ones, dropping some. The sample holds approximately 290,000 clones, around 80% seen once. The material sequenced was PBMCs. The receptors were sampled from a girl aged 2-10 years in good health and CMV-seronegative.

The CDR3 protein is CASSSPEGLGRYEQYF. CDR3 bases: TGTGCCAGCAGTTCCCCGGAGGGGTTAGGTCGGTACGAGCAGTACTTC. The J gene is TRBJ2-7, the V gene TRBV6-6; D is possibly TRBD2 (6 bases). CDR3 length equals 16 residues. CDR1 MNHNY and CDR2 SVGAGI come from the germline V gene (reference sequence). Trimming took off 4 bases at V and 4 bases at J, with 20 bases between the two ends.

The rearrangement links TRBV28 to TRBJ1-1, with D unresolved. V lost 9 bases, J lost 6 bases, and 17 bases lay in between. The CDR3 is 13 residues long. Germline V gene sequence: CDR1 MDHEN, CDR2 SYDVKM. CDR3 bases: TGTGCCAGTAGTATTTGGGTGAGGCCTGAAGCTTTCTTT. Its protein product is CASSIWVRPEAFF.

V usage is TRBV5-4 and J usage is TRBJ1-1; possibly TRBD1 for D (5 bases). V lost 2 bases, J lost 9 bases, and 11 bases lay in between. The CDR3 is made up of 12 amino acids. Per germline, CDR1 SGHNT and CDR2 YYREEE (reference sequence). The CDR3 here is CASSFGGGKAFF. DNA for the CDR3: TGTGCCAGCAGCTTTGGGGGAGGGAAAGCTTTCTTT. The full variable domain, in which reference TRBV5-4 and TRBJ1-1 provide the parts outside the CDR3, is ETGVTQSPTHLIKTRGQQVTLRCSSQSGHNTVSWYQQALGQGPQFIFQYYREEENGRGNFPPRFSGLQFPNYSSELNVNALELDDSALYLCASSFGGGKAFFGQGTRLTVV.

The rearrangement uses TRBV9 and TRBJ2-7; 7 nucleotides align to TRBD1. The CDR3 runs to 15 residues. V dropped 3 bases and J dropped 3; count of bases not matched to a gene: 9. The germline gives CDR1 SGDLS, CDR2 YYNGEE. The CDR3 nucleotides read TGTGCCAGCAGCGGAGGCCCTCGGACAGGCTACGAGCAGTACTTC. Residues: CASSGGPRTGYEQYF. Full variable domain (missing parts from reference TRBV9 and TRBJ2-7): DSGVTQTPKHLITATGQRVTLRCSPRSGDLSVYWYQQSLDQGLQFLIQYYNGEERAKGNILERFSAQQFPDLHSELNLSSLELGDSALYFCASSGGPRTGYEQYFGPGTRLTVT.

This clone was detected a few times. The chain joins TRBV19 to TRBJ2-3, with D perhaps TRBD2 (6 bases). CDR1 and CDR2 (germline): LNHDA, SQIVND (reference sequence). Deletions cut 6 bases from V and 0 bases from J, with 10 bases between. This CDR3 is 14 amino acids long. The DNA for the CDR3 is TGTGCCAGTAGAACCGGGACTAGCACAGATACGCAGTATTTT. Its protein product is CASRTGTSTDTQYF.

The count of this clone is one. The V and J genes are TRBV7-9 and TRBJ2-7, with 8 bases that match TRBD1. This CDR3 spans 13 amino acids. Unmatched junction bases numbered 7, after V lost 7 bases and J lost 5 bases. CDR1 SEHNR and CDR2 FQNEAQ come from the germline V gene (reference sequence). CDR3 nucleotide sequence: TGTGCCAGCACGCCAGGGGGCACGGACGAGCAGTACTTC. It is translated as CASTPGGTDEQYF.

The J gene is TRBJ1-1, the V gene TRBV7-2; 10 nucleotides match TRBD1. Germline CDR1 SGHTA, CDR2 FQGNSA. Trimming took 3 bases from V and 8 from J; bases not matched to a gene: 6. CDR3 size: 14 residues. CDR3 region: CASSFGDRGTEAFF. CDR3 nucleotide sequence: TGTGCCAGCAGCTTCGGGGACAGGGGAACCGAAGCTTTCTTT.

With respect to this clone: Its ends do not fully match the called genes, so a read error is possible. The CDR3 sequence: CSANTPPKLIF. DNA of the CDR3: TGCAGTGCTAATACCCCCCCCAAACTAATCTTT. The chain joins TRBV20-1 to TRBJ1-1, with unresolved D. The CDR3 totals 11 residues. Germline assignment: CDR1 DFQATT and CDR2 SNEGSKA (reference sequence).

The chain employs TRBV7-9 and TRBJ1-2, with TRBD1 matching over 11 bases. This CDR3 has 14 residues. The germline V gene encodes CDR1 SEHNR and CDR2 FQNEAQ (reference sequence). V shed 0 bases and J 6 bases; nucleotides not matched to a gene: 0. The CDR3 DNA is TGTGCCAGCAGCTTAGCGGACAGGGGGCATGGCTACACCTTC. Its translation: CASSLADRGHGYTF.

The chain couples TRBV7-9 to TRBJ2-1, with D possibly matching TRBD2 (5 bases). CDR3 length: 13 residues. Trimming shortened V by 7 bases and J by 7 bases, and 14 bases separated the two germline ends. Germline assignment: CDR1 SEHNR and CDR2 FQNEAQ (reference sequence). The CDR3 sequence is CASTPGRVNEQFF. CDR3 coding DNA: TGTGCCAGCACCCCGGGAAGAGTAAATGAGCAGTTCTTC.

V usage is TRBV29-1 and J usage is TRBJ1-1; D is ambiguous. Trimming removed 4 bases at V and 7 bases at J, with 7 bases between. Germline V gives CDR1 SQVTM, CDR2 ANQGSEA. The CDR3 length is 10 residues. The CDR3 DNA reads TGCAGCGTTGGAGGGTATGAAGCTTTCTTT. It encodes CSVGGYEAFF.

This rearrangement joins TRBV4-1 to TRBJ2-2; 8 bases map to TRBD1. The germline V gene encodes CDR1 MGHRA and CDR2 YSYEKL. The ends lost 4 bases at V and 4 bases at J; junction bases unmatched: 8. This CDR3 is built from 16 residues. The CDR3 nucleotides are TGCGCCAGCAGCCTAACAGGGGGAAGAATCACCGGGGAGCTGTTTTTT. Translation: CASSLTGGRITGELFF.

The chain uses TRBV14 and TRBJ2-7; perhaps TRBD1 as D (5 bases). The CDR3 contains 13 residues. V lost 3 bases and J lost 4, with 10 bases in between. Per germline, CDR1 SGHDN and CDR2 FVKESK. CDR3: CASSQATAYEQYF. DNA for the CDR3: TGTGCCAGCAGCCAGGCGACAGCATACGAGCAGTACTTC.

The sample holds a few counts of this clone. This chain connects TRBV7-9 to TRBJ1-4, with D unclear. The CDR3 totals 18 residues. V was clipped by 1 base and J by 6 bases, with 21 bases between them. CDR1 and CDR2 (germline): SEHNR, FQNEAQ (reference sequence). The CDR3 here is CASSLGYGRPRRYEKLFF. DNA for the CDR3: TGTGCCAGCAGCTTAGGGTACGGCAGGCCAAGGAGGTATGAAAAACTGTTTTTT.

This sequence joins TRBV13 and TRBJ2-5, with TRBD1 matching 7 bases. Germline V CDR1 and CDR2: PRHDT, FYEKMQ (reference sequence). J was trimmed by 0 bases and V by 5 bases; bases with no gene match: 12. This CDR3 contains 17 residues. CDR3 DNA: TGTGCCAGCAGCCCCGCACAGCCGGGACAGTACCAAGAGACCCAGTACTTC. Its translation: CASSPAQPGQYQETQYF.

The chain is built from TRBV5-5 and TRBJ1-2, with D possibly TRBD1 on 6 matching bases. V lost 6 bases, J lost 13 bases, and 28 bases lay in between. Germline V gives CDR1 SGHKS, CDR2 YYEKEE (reference sequence). The CDR3 covers 15 residues. The CDR3 sequence is CASTQGLGEVPGATF. In DNA, the CDR3 is TGTGCCAGCACGCAGGGCCTCGGTGAAGTTCCAGGGGCCACCTTC.